These 9 T cell receptor beta chains originate from one sample sequenced in a study of T cells after yellow fever vaccination. TCRdb itself ran the 5' RACE reads through MiXCR, one entry per CDR3 protein. The repertoire has roughly 400,000 distinct CDR3 sequences, 18% of them found once; the top ten carry roughly a sixth. The sample in question was PBMCs, obtained before the yellow fever booster vaccination. All receptors derive from a man aged 18 to 29 who received the YFV17D yellow fever vaccine.

The V gene is TRBV2, the J gene TRBJ2-1, with D tentatively TRBD1 (5 bases). V dropped 8 bases and J dropped 2 bases, with 22 bases sitting between them. The length of the CDR3 is 17 residues. Germline V gene data show CDR1 as SNHLY and CDR2 as FYNNEI. The CDR3 protein is CASLMGRYLDPYNEQFF. CDR3 in DNA: TGTGCCAGCTTAATGGGGCGTTATCTAGACCCCTACAATGAGCAGTTCTTC.

This clonotype was recorded many times. The V and J genes are TRBV12-3 or TRBV12-4 and TRBJ2-7; D unresolved. The CDR3 covers 12 residues. Trimming removed 3 bases at V and 2 bases at J, with 5 bases between. This CDR3 is CASSFGAYEQYF. CDR3 sequence (DNA): TGTGCCAGCAGTTTTGGTGCCTACGAGCAGTACTTC.

The V call is TRBV5-1, the J call TRBJ2-3; 7 bases map to TRBD2. This CDR3 has 17 residues. Looked up from germline, CDR1 is SGHRS and CDR2 is YFSETQ. Trimming at V came to 0 bases and at J to 4 bases, leaving 11 bases not matched to a gene. The CDR3 bases are TGCGCCAGCAGCTTGGATGTTCAAGCGGGGAGTGCAGATACGCAGTATTTT. The encoded protein is CASSLDVQAGSADTQYF.

This clonotype was found a few times. J is TRBJ2-7 and V is TRBV7-2, with unresolved D. The germline V and J ends were trimmed by 10 bases and 3 bases, with 16 bases remaining between them. This CDR3 comprises 13 residues. The germline V gene has CDR1 SGHTA and CDR2 FQGNSA. The CDR3, as DNA: TGTGCCACCGCACTGGCAGACGGCTACGAGCAGTACGTC. Residues: CATALADGYEQYV.

This clonotype was detected ten times or more. The chain uses TRBV5-6 and TRBJ2-5, with no clear D. Germline CDR1 reads SGHDT; CDR2 reads YYEEEE. V was clipped by 2 bases and J by 5 bases, with 4 bases between them. This CDR3 comprises 11 residues. The CDR3 DNA is TGTGCCAGCAGCTTCGCGGAGACCCAGTACTTC. Protein: CASSFAETQYF.

The chain has TRBV3-1 and TRBJ1-1; 9 bases line up with TRBD1. Per the germline V gene, CDR1 is LGHDT and CDR2 is YNNKEL (reference sequence). V dropped 6 bases and J dropped 4; count of bases not matched to a gene: 12. The CDR3 has 16 residues. The CDR3 sequence is CASRHNQGQGPTEAFF. The DNA of the CDR3 is TGTGCCAGCAGACACAACCAGGGACAGGGACCCACTGAAGCTTTCTTT.

Only a few counts were recorded for this clonotype. The V gene is TRBV9, the J gene TRBJ2-3, with a possible D match to TRBD2 (6 bases). The CDR3 spans 14 residues. Germline assignment: CDR1 SGDLS and CDR2 YYNGEE. The V and J ends lost 3 bases and 6 bases respectively, with 14 bases between them. The DNA for the CDR3 is TGTGCCAGCAGCGCCCGGGACTTCGCGGATACGCAGTATTTT. This codes for CASSARDFADTQYF.

Here the CDR3 reads CASSFLSRRRMGTQYF. For the CDR3, the DNA is TGTGCCAGCAGCTTTTTAAGTCGACGGCGTATGGGTACGCAGTATTTT. The chain employs TRBV11-2 and TRBJ2-3, with D unclear. CDR3 length: 16 amino acids. Germline V gene data show CDR1 as SGHAT and CDR2 as FQNNGV. V was pared by 3 bases and J by 8 bases, with 21 bases between.

There are a few counts of this clonotype. CDR3 sequence: CASRRTGRGRNTQYF. The CDR3, as DNA: TGTGCCAGCAGACGGACGGGACGGGGCAGGAATACGCAGTATTTT. The chain uses TRBV5-6 and TRBJ2-3; D possibly uses TRBD1 or TRBD2 (5 bases each). Germline CDR1 and CDR2: SGHDT and YYEEEE. The CDR3 consists of 15 residues. The V gene lost 5 bases and the J gene lost 7 bases, with 20 bases spanning the gap.